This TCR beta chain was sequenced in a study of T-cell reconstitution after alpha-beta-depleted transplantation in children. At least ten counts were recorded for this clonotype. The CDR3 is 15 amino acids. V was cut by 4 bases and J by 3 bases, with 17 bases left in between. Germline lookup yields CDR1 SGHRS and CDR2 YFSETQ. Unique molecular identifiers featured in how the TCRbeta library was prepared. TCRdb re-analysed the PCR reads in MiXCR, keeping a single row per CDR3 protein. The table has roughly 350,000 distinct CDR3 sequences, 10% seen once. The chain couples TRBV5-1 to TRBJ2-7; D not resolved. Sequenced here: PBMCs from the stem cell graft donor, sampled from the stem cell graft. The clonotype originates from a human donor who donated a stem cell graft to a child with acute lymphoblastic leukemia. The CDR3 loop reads CASSPNGRPDYEQYF. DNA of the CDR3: TGCGCCAGCAGCCCAAATGGACGTCCGGACTACGAGCAGTACTTC.